A single sample is the source of the 26 T cell receptor beta chains below, sequenced in a study of T cell responses to AZD1222 COVID-19 vaccine. The protocol was immunoSEQ multiplex PCR, while the TCRdb copy is restricted to in-frame clones and leaves out a portion. The data hold roughly 150,000 clones, with roughly nine tenths observed a single time. The specimen comprised peripheral blood, sampled on day 0 of AZD1222 vaccination. These receptors all stem from an adult in good health.

V and J are TRBV19 and TRBJ1-1; D possibly corresponds to TRBD1 (5 bases). Trimming took 4 bases from V and 3 from J, leaving 9 bases between them. The CDR3 is 13 residues long. Per germline, CDR1 LNHDA and CDR2 SQIVND (reference sequence). The CDR3 DNA reads TGTGCCAGTAGTAGGGAGGGACACACTGAAGCTTTCTTT. This codes for CASSREGHTEAFF.

The rearrangement uses TRBV11-2 and TRBJ2-7; TRBD1 matches 10 bases. CDR1 and CDR2 from the germline V gene are SGHAT and FQNNGV. The CDR3 length is 17 residues. With 0 bases clipped from V and 2 bases from J, the junction kept 7 bases outside the gene matches. The CDR3 is CASSLDTSGTGAYEQYF. The DNA of the CDR3 is TGTGCCAGCAGCTTAGATACCTCGGGGACAGGGGCCTACGAGCAGTACTTC.

The chain links TRBV19 to TRBJ1-5, with 8 bases aligning to TRBD1. Germline lookup yields CDR1 LNHDA and CDR2 SQIVND (reference sequence). The CDR3 runs to 14 residues. V trimming: 7 bases; J trimming: 2 bases; junction bases outside the gene matches: 4. The CDR3 reads CASNRGYGNQPQHF. The CDR3 coding sequence is TGTGCCAGTAACAGGGGGTACGGCAATCAGCCCCAGCATTTT.

The chain carries TRBV28 and TRBJ2-7, with 16 bases fitting TRBD2. Germline V lookup: CDR1 MDHEN, CDR2 SYDVKM. V shed 4 bases and J 0 bases; nucleotides not matched to a gene: 12. This CDR3 has 20 amino acids. CDR3 sequence (DNA): TGTGCCAGCAGTTCACCGGGACTAGCGGGAGGGGGCCGTAGCTCCTACGAGCAGTACTTC. Translation gives CASSSPGLAGGGRSSYEQYF.

The chain joins TRBV28 to TRBJ1-5; D call uncertain. CDR3 size: 14 residues. Deletions cut 6 bases from V and 2 bases from J, with 11 bases between. The germline V gene encodes CDR1 MDHEN and CDR2 SYDVKM. The DNA of the CDR3 is TGTGCCAGCAGCCAGAGTGTTGGCAATCAGCCCCAGCATTTT. Residues: CASSQSVGNQPQHF.

The chain combines TRBV2 with TRBJ2-2; D is uncertain. The ends were cut back, 8 bases at V and 2 bases at J, with 9 bases in the middle. CDR3 size: 13 residues. Germline loops: CDR1 SNHLY, CDR2 FYNNEI. Here the CDR3 DNA reads TGTGCCAGCCCCGACACAAACACCGGGGAGCTGTTTTTT. Its protein product is CASPDTNTGELFF.

The CDR3 reads CAWTRQAATNYGYTF. CDR3 DNA sequence: TGTGCCTGGACGAGACAGGCTGCAACTAACTATGGCTACACCTTC. J is TRBJ1-2 and V is TRBV30, with TRBD1 as a possible D gene (6 bases). CDR1 and CDR2 (germline): GTSNPN, SVGIG (reference sequence). V was pared by 4 bases and J by 0 bases, with 15 bases between. The CDR3 has 15 residues.

V usage is TRBV28 and J usage is TRBJ1-2; 8 nucleotides line up with TRBD1. CDR1 and CDR2 (germline): MDHEN, SYDVKM. CDR3 length: 14 amino acids. Losses at the gene ends were 6 bases for V and 4 bases for J; bases not matched to a gene: 7. Here the CDR3 DNA reads TGTGCCAGCAGCCCCACCCAGGGGGCCTATGGCTACACCTTC. Its translation is CASSPTQGAYGYTF.

The rearrangement links TRBV3-1 (or the pseudogene TRBV3-2) to TRBJ2-2; D might be TRBD1 (6 bases). This CDR3 region has 14 residues. Germline V CDR1 and CDR2: LGHDT, YNNKEL (reference sequence). V lost 2 bases, J lost 6 bases, and 10 bases lay in between. The CDR3 is CASSQIHRAGELFF. In DNA form, the CDR3 reads TGTGCCAGCAGCCAAATACACAGGGCCGGGGAGCTGTTTTTT.

V is TRBV6-5 and J is TRBJ1-4; a weak D match, TRBD1 (6 bases). Germline values: CDR1 MNHEY, CDR2 SVGAGI. CDR3 length equals 15 residues. Trimming left V 6 bases short and J 2 bases short, with 13 bases between. CDR3 amino acids: CASRGGSLTNEKLFF. DNA of the CDR3: TGTGCCAGCAGGGGGGGCTCCTTGACTAATGAAAAACTGTTTTTT.

The J gene is TRBJ2-7, the V gene TRBV6-2 or TRBV6-3, with 7 bases fitting TRBD2. Trimming cost V 2 bases and J 4 bases; bases outside gene matches: 8. Germline V gives CDR1 MNHEY, CDR2 SVGEGT. The CDR3 covers 15 residues. CDR3 bases: TGTGCCAGCAGTTACCCCGTCGCGGGGGTATACGAGCAGTACTTC. Its translation: CASSYPVAGVYEQYF.

This chain connects TRBV15 to TRBJ2-1, with D perhaps TRBD2 (8 bases). V was pared by 7 bases and J by 8 bases, with 27 bases between. This CDR3 contains 17 residues. Germline loops: CDR1 LNHNV, CDR2 YYDKDF (reference sequence). The CDR3 here is CATTGGSGDPLLHEQFF. The CDR3 nucleotides read TGTGCCACCACAGGGGGTAGCGGGGATCCGTTGCTTCATGAGCAGTTCTTC.

CDR3 nucleotides: TGTGCCACCAGTGACAAGGGGACTCTTCTCGAGCAGTACTTC. Encoded protein: CATSDKGTLLEQYF. This sequence joins TRBV24-1 and TRBJ2-7, with a tentative D call TRBD2 (6 bases). Trimming left V 4 bases short and J 6 bases short, with 15 bases between. The CDR3 contains 14 residues. Germline assignment: CDR1 KGHDR and CDR2 SFDVKD.

V gene TRBV7-2 combines with J gene TRBJ1-2; no firm D call. V lost 1 base and J 0 bases, leaving 6 bases between the germline ends. Germline V CDR1 and CDR2: SGHTA, FQGNSA. CDR3 length equals 14 residues. The CDR3 reads CASSLVSANYGYTF. The CDR3 DNA is TGTGCCAGCAGCTTAGTGTCAGCTAACTATGGCTACACCTTC.

The V call is TRBV3-1 (or the pseudogene TRBV3-2), the J call TRBJ2-3; D is undetermined. This CDR3 comprises 12 residues. Germline V gives CDR1 LGHDT, CDR2 YNNKEL (reference sequence). With 3 bases removed from V and 9 bases from J, the gap between germline ends came to 10 bases. The CDR3 protein is CASSQTRVTQYF. The CDR3 nucleotides are TGTGCCAGCAGCCAGACAAGGGTAACGCAGTATTTT.

This chain uses TRBV7-2 with TRBJ2-1; 10 nucleotides line up with TRBD2. With 3 bases clipped from V and 4 bases from J, the junction kept 6 bases outside the gene matches. There are 16 residues in the CDR3. The germline V gene has CDR1 SGHTA and CDR2 FQGNSA. Here the CDR3 reads CASSLSGGALYNEQFF. The CDR3 DNA reads TGTGCCAGCAGCTTGAGCGGGGGGGCTTTATACAATGAGCAGTTCTTC.

There are a few counts of this clone. The chain carries TRBV5-1 and TRBJ1-2; D possibly corresponds to TRBD1 (5 bases). The V gene lost 4 bases and the J gene lost 7 bases, with 23 bases spanning the gap. CDR1 SGHRS and CDR2 YFSETQ come from the germline V gene. This CDR3 comprises 16 residues. The CDR3 protein is CASSLGTDGFHGGYTF. CDR3 DNA: TGCGCCAGCAGCCTCGGGACGGACGGATTCCACGGTGGCTACACCTTC.

This chain uses TRBV9 with TRBJ1-6; a weak D match, TRBD1 (5 bases). Germline values: CDR1 SGDLS, CDR2 YYNGEE. The CDR3 spans 13 residues. Deletions cut 0 bases from V and 8 bases from J, with 6 bases between. CDR3 sequence: CASSVGGDSPLHF. CDR3 DNA: TGTGCCAGCAGCGTAGGGGGGGATTCACCCCTCCACTTT.

The V and J genes are TRBV7-9 and TRBJ2-2; 7 positions agree with TRBD2. The CDR3 is 13 amino acids. Trimming cost V 5 bases and J 6 bases; bases outside gene matches: 3. The V gene's germline CDR1 is SEHNR and CDR2 FQNEAQ (reference sequence). The CDR3 DNA reads as TGTGCCAGCAGCCCCGGGGGGTCCGGGGAGCTGTTTTTT. It specifies CASSPGGSGELFF.

V and J are TRBV28 and TRBJ1-6; a weak D match, TRBD1 (6 bases). Germline V gene sequence: CDR1 MDHEN, CDR2 SYDVKM. The CDR3 covers 14 residues. Deletions cut 7 bases from V and 7 bases from J, with 14 bases between. The CDR3 sequence: CASTEAGANSPLHF. The CDR3 nucleotides read TGTGCCAGCACCGAAGCAGGGGCGAATTCACCCCTCCACTTT.

CDR3 sequence (DNA): TGTGCCAGCTCGCCTAACCGGGACGCCGGACCCACTAATGAAAAACTGTTTTTT. It encodes CASSPNRDAGPTNEKLFF. V gene TRBV18 combines with J gene TRBJ1-4; D perhaps matches TRBD1 (5 bases). The CDR3 loop spans 18 amino acids. V was clipped by 6 bases and J by 2 bases, with 22 bases between them. The germline gives CDR1 KGHSH, CDR2 LQKENI.

The rearrangement links TRBV5-1 to TRBJ2-7, with 7 positions matching TRBD1. The germline V gene has CDR1 SGHRS and CDR2 YFSETQ. This CDR3 has 14 amino acids. J lost 3 bases, V lost 7 bases, and 10 bases had no gene match. The CDR3 reads CASGRGDRVYEQYF. In DNA, the CDR3 is TGCGCCAGCGGGAGAGGGGACAGAGTCTACGAGCAGTACTTC.

This chain connects TRBV30 to TRBJ1-3; D gene ambiguous. The CDR3 loop spans 14 amino acids. The germline V gene has CDR1 GTSNPN and CDR2 SVGIG (reference sequence). V was clipped by 0 bases and J by 3 bases, with 9 bases between them. The DNA of the CDR3 is TGTGCCTGGAGTGTAAATGACGGTGGAAACACCATATATTTT. Residues: CAWSVNDGGNTIYF.

This chain links TRBV6-5 with TRBJ1-1; 11 bases are shared with TRBD1. With 5 bases clipped from V and 4 bases from J, the junction kept 3 bases outside the gene matches. The CDR3 totals 14 residues. Germline V gene lookup returns CDR1 MNHEY and CDR2 SVGAGI. CDR3 coding DNA: TGTGCCAGCAGTCCCGGGACAGGGGGCACTGAAGCTTTCTTT. This codes for CASSPGTGGTEAFF.

This clone was observed a single time. J is TRBJ1-3 and V is TRBV5-5; D not certain. Germline assignment: CDR1 SGHKS and CDR2 YYEKEE (reference sequence). Between the trimmed V and J ends, which lost 3 bases and 7 bases, there was a span of 11 bases. This CDR3 comprises 13 residues. The CDR3: CASSSGLGNTIYF. CDR3 nucleotides: TGTGCCAGCAGCTCGGGCCTTGGCAACACCATATATTTT.

V gene TRBV6-2 or TRBV6-3 combines with J gene TRBJ2-1; TRBD1 matches 9 bases. Trimming at V came to 6 bases and at J to 7 bases, leaving 7 bases not matched to a gene. CDR1 and CDR2 (germline): MNHEY, SVGEGT. This CDR3 region has 14 residues. The CDR3 DNA reads TGTGCCAGCAGCAGCCTAGGGACAGGGAATGAGCAGTTCTTC. Translation gives CASSSLGTGNEQFF.